Listed below are T cell receptor beta chains from one sample, sequenced in a study of T cell responses to AZD1222 COVID-19 vaccine. Assay: immunoSEQ multiplex PCR; the TCRdb copy retains only in-frame clones and omits some. The sample lists some 86,000 clones; around four fifths were seen once. The specimen comprised peripheral blood, sampled on day 0 of AZD1222 vaccination. These receptors all stem from an adult in good health. The CDR3 runs from the conserved cysteine through the conserved F or W. Fields, in order: D gene, J gene, V gene, clone size, CDR3 protein, CDR3 DNA. The D gene is left open where the match is weak. Rows give clone size only sometimes, using once, few, many, or a class for an expanded clone.

D gene: -
J gene: TRBJ1-3
V gene: TRBV10-3
clone size: -
CDR3 protein: CATTILRPQGDTIYF
CDR3 DNA: TGTGCCACCACGATCTTGAGGCCCCAGGGAGACACCATATATTTT

D gene: -
J gene: TRBJ2-1
V gene: TRBV5-1
clone size: -
CDR3 protein: CASSPNPTAGDRQFF
CDR3 DNA: TGCGCCAGCAGTCCCAACCCTACAGCGGGTGATCGGCAGTTCTTC

D gene: TRBD2
J gene: TRBJ2-7
V gene: TRBV7-2
clone size: -
CDR3 protein: CASSLNSGHYEQYF
CDR3 DNA: TGTGCCAGCAGCTTGAATAGCGGGCATTACGAGCAGTACTTC

D gene: TRBD2
J gene: TRBJ2-1
V gene: TRBV24-1
clone size: -
CDR3 protein: CATSAGTSDNEQFF
CDR3 DNA: TGTGCCACCAGTGCCGGGACTAGCGACAATGAGCAGTTCTTC

D gene: -
J gene: TRBJ2-1
V gene: TRBV16
clone size: once
CDR3 protein: CASSQSPSLGPYNEQFF
CDR3 DNA: TGTGCCAGCAGCCAATCGCCCAGCCTAGGCCCCTACAATGAGCAGTTCTTC

D gene: -
J gene: TRBJ1-1
V gene: TRBV12-3/TRBV12-4
clone size: -
CDR3 protein: CASSLTQYTEAFF
CDR3 DNA: TGTGCCAGCAGTCTTACACAATACACTGAAGCTTTCTTT

D gene: -
J gene: TRBJ1-1
V gene: TRBV2
clone size: -
CDR3 protein: CATKQQPLGRGFTEAFF
CDR3 DNA: TGTGCCACCAAGCAGCAACCCCTGGGCAGGGGATTCACTGAAGCTTTCTTT

D gene: TRBD1
J gene: TRBJ1-3
V gene: TRBV18
clone size: -
CDR3 protein: CASSKDRAGNTIYF
CDR3 DNA: TGTGCCAGCTCAAAGGACAGGGCTGGAAACACCATATATTTT

D gene: -
J gene: TRBJ1-6
V gene: TRBV30
clone size: -
CDR3 protein: CAWSVYPTADSPLHF
CDR3 DNA: TGTGCCTGGAGCGTGTACCCCACAGCTGATTCACCCCTCCACTTT

D gene: TRBD1
J gene: TRBJ1-1
V gene: TRBV28
clone size: -
CDR3 protein: CASSPGDRGESTEAFF
CDR3 DNA: TGTGCCAGCAGCCCAGGGGACAGGGGCGAGAGCACTGAAGCTTTCTTT

D gene: -
J gene: TRBJ1-2
V gene: TRBV6-1
clone size: few
CDR3 protein: CASSEGWEDYGYTF
CDR3 DNA: TGTGCCAGCAGTGAAGGCTGGGAAGACTATGGCTACACCTTC

D gene: -
J gene: TRBJ2-1
V gene: TRBV7-9
clone size: -
CDR3 protein: CASSPWGNEQFF
CDR3 DNA: TGTGCCAGCAGCCCTTGGGGCAATGAGCAGTTCTTC

D gene: -
J gene: TRBJ2-3
V gene: TRBV27
clone size: -
CDR3 protein: CASSTTAGSTDTQYF
CDR3 DNA: TGTGCCAGCAGCACAACGGCGGGGAGCACAGATACGCAGTATTTT

D gene: -
J gene: TRBJ2-7
V gene: TRBV18
clone size: -
CDR3 protein: CASSPGREEQYF
CDR3 DNA: TGTGCCAGCTCACCGGGGCGGGAAGAGCAGTACTTC

D gene: -
J gene: TRBJ2-7
V gene: TRBV5-5
clone size: once
CDR3 protein: CASSLGPDSSYEQYF
CDR3 DNA: TGTGCCAGCAGCTTGGGCCCCGACAGCTCCTACGAGCAGTACTTC

D gene: -
J gene: TRBJ2-3
V gene: TRBV7-2
clone size: -
CDR3 protein: CASSLSRTTQYF
CDR3 DNA: TGTGCCAGCAGCTTGTCAAGAACTACGCAGTATTTT

D gene: -
J gene: TRBJ2-1
V gene: TRBV27
clone size: -
CDR3 protein: CASSLSPSSSYNEQFF
CDR3 DNA: TGTGCCAGCAGTTTATCGCCATCGAGCTCCTACAATGAGCAGTTCTTC

D gene: -
J gene: TRBJ1-5
V gene: TRBV6-2/TRBV6-3
clone size: once
CDR3 protein: CASSPRTVNQPQHF
CDR3 DNA: TGTGCCAGCAGCCCCAGGACAGTTAATCAGCCCCAGCATTTT

D gene: -
J gene: TRBJ2-1
V gene: TRBV10-3
clone size: -
CDR3 protein: CAIEASRYNEQFF
CDR3 DNA: TGTGCCATCGAAGCGTCCAGATACAATGAGCAGTTCTTC

D gene: -
J gene: TRBJ1-1
V gene: TRBV11-2
clone size: -
CDR3 protein: CASSFRLNTEAFF
CDR3 DNA: TGTGCCAGCAGCTTCCGGCTGAACACTGAAGCTTTCTTT

D gene: TRBD2
J gene: TRBJ2-1
V gene: TRBV5-1
clone size: -
CDR3 protein: CASSLETASGYNEQFF
CDR3 DNA: TGCGCCAGCAGCTTGGAGACAGCTAGCGGCTACAATGAGCAGTTCTTC

D gene: TRBD1
J gene: TRBJ2-7
V gene: TRBV2
clone size: -
CDR3 protein: CASSVQGAVYEQYF
CDR3 DNA: TGTGCCAGCAGTGTACAGGGGGCCGTTTACGAGCAGTACTTC

D gene: -
J gene: TRBJ1-3
V gene: TRBV7-9
clone size: few
CDR3 protein: CASSSGRRSGNTIYF
CDR3 DNA: TGTGCCAGCAGCTCGGGACGGCGCTCTGGAAACACCATATATTTT

D gene: TRBD2
J gene: TRBJ2-3
V gene: TRBV24-1
clone size: -
CDR3 protein: CATSGLAGGQLGDTQYF
CDR3 DNA: TGTGCCACCAGTGGCCTAGCGGGAGGACAGTTAGGAGATACGCAGTATTTT

D gene: -
J gene: TRBJ2-2
V gene: TRBV5-4
clone size: few
CDR3 protein: CASSPDYYSTGELFF
CDR3 DNA: TGTGCCAGCAGTCCGGACTATTATTCCACCGGGGAGCTGTTTTTT

D gene: -
J gene: TRBJ1-1
V gene: TRBV27
clone size: few
CDR3 protein: CASSPRGGANHITFF
CDR3 DNA: TGTGCCAGCAGTCCGAGGGGGGGGGCAAACCATATAACTTTCTTT

D gene: TRBD1
J gene: TRBJ1-6
V gene: TRBV10-3
clone size: -
CDR3 protein: CAIGVGDRDDSPLHF
CDR3 DNA: TGTGCCATCGGGGTAGGGGACAGAGATGACTCACCCCTCCACTTT